This T cell receptor beta chain was recorded in a study of blood T cells in healthy people across ages. The donors, healthy Caucasians from Russia, were aged roughly 6 to 100. For every donor, a draw yielded around 9.4 milliliters of peripheral blood. CDR3 length: 15 amino acids. V shed 4 bases and J 3 bases; nucleotides not matched to a gene: 3. CDR1 and CDR2 (germline): SEHNR, FQNEAQ (reference sequence). Whole-study findings and limits: Across samples, TCR beta diversity tracked strongly with naive T cell percentage.

A J-beta primer mix and a sample-barcoded 5' primer were used in a second PCR of roughly 6 to 11 cycles. TCRdb reprocessed the 5' RACE reads with MiXCR, giving one entry per CDR3 protein. The profile covers roughly 1.9 million distinct CDR3 sequences, with more than 35% appearing a single time and approximately 22% taken by the ten largest. Remarks on this clonotype: No antigen is known for it.

The V call is TRBV7-9, the J call TRBJ1-5; 10 bases line up with TRBD1. Sample: blood. The origin of this receptor is a human donor in good health. The CDR3 nucleotides read TGTGCCAGCAGCTACGGGACAGGGGCCAATCAGCCCCAGCATTTT. Translating gives CASSYGTGANQPQHF.